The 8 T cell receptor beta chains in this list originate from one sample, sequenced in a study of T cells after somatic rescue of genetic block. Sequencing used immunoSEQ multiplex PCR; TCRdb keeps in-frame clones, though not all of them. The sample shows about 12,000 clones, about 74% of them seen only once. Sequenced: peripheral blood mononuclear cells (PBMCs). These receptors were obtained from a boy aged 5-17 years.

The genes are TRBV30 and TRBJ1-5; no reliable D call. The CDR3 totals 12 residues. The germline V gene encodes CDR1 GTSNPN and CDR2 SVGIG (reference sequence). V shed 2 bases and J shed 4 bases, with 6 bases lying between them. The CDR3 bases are TGTGCCTGGAGTTCACCAAATCAGCCCCAGCATTTT. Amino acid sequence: CAWSSPNQPQHF.

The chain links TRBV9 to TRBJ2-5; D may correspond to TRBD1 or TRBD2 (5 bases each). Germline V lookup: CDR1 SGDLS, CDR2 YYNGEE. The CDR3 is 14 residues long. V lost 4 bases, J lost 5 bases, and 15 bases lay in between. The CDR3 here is CASSIRPWGETQYF. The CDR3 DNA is TGTGCCAGCAGCATCCGGCCGTGGGGGGAGACCCAGTACTTC.

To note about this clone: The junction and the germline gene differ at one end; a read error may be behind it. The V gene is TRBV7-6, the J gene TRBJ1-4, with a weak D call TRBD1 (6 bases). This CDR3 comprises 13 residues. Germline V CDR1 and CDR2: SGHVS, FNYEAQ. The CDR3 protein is CATSRGINEKLFF. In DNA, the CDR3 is TGTGCCACCAGCAGGGGTATTAATGAAAAACTGTTTTTT.

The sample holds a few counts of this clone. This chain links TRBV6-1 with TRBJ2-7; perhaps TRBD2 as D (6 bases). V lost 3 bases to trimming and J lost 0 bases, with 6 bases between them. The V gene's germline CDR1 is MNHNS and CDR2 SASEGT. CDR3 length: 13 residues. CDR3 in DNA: TGTGCCAGCAGTGAGGGACTCTCCTACGAGCAGTACTTC. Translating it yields CASSEGLSYEQYF.

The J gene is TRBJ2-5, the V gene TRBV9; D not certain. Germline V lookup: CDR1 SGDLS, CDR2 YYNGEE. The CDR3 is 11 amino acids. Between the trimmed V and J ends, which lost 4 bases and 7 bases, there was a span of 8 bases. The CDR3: CASSSGGTQYF. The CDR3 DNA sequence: TGTGCCAGCAGCTCAGGCGGGACCCAGTACTTC.

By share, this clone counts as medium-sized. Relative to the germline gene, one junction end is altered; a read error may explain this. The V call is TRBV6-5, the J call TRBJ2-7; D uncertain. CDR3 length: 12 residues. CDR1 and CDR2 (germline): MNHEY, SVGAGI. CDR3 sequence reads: CASSHSNYEQYF. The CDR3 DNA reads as TGTGCCAGCAGTCACTCAAACTACGAGCAGTACTTC.

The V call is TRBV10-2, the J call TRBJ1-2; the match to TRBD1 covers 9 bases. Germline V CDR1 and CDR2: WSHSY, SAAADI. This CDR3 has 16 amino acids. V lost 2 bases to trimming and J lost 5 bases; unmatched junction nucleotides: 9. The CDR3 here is CASSEAPGTGLYGYTF. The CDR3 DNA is TGCGCCAGCAGTGAGGCTCCCGGGACAGGGTTGTATGGCTACACCTTC.

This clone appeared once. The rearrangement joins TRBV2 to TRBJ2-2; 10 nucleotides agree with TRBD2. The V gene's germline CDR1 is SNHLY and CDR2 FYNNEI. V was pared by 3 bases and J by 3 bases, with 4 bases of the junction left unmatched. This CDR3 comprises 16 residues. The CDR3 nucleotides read TGTGCCAGCAGTGAGAGACTAGCGGGCCACACCGGGGAGCTGTTTTTT. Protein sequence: CASSERLAGHTGELFF.